These 9 T cell receptor beta chains originate from one sample sequenced in a study of vaccination and CD4 T cells after COVID-19. Treatment denoted: roughly ten-day PBMC culture with coronavirus spike peptide pools or control peptides (ViraFEST assay). The antigens these receptors bind are not known. Cultured CD4+ T cell DNA was sequenced using the Oncomine TCR Beta short-read assay. TCRdb called the PCR reads again in MiXCR, with one record for every CDR3 protein. Of about 13,000 distinct CDR3 sequences in the sample, over 35% were seen once. The source was CD4+ T cells from blood, cultured in vitro, collected after SARS-CoV-2 vaccination. These TCRs come from a human donor who had recovered from COVID-19.

This sequence joins TRBV6-1 and TRBJ1-4, with 7 nucleotides matching TRBD1. Per germline, CDR1 MNHNS and CDR2 SASEGT. The CDR3 totals 13 residues. V lost 7 bases, J lost 7 bases, and 6 bases stayed unmatched. CDR3 sequence reads: CASNQGGGEKLFF. The CDR3, as DNA: TGTGCCAGCAACCAGGGGGGGGGTGAAAAACTGTTTTTT.

V usage is TRBV20-1 and J usage is TRBJ1-1; D uncertain. The CDR3 loop spans 12 amino acids. CDR1 DFQATT and CDR2 SNEGSKA come from the germline V gene (reference sequence). The CDR3 reads CRIQVLNTEAFF. CDR3 bases: TGCAGGATTCAGGTACTGAACACTGAAGCTTTCTTT.

This chain uses TRBV4-2 with TRBJ1-5, with TRBD1 as a possible D gene (5 bases). CDR1 is LGHNA, CDR2 YNFKEQ, per germline. Trimming removed 6 bases at V and 0 bases at J, with 9 bases between. The CDR3 has 14 amino acids. The chain's CDR3 is CASRDISSNQPQHF. In DNA, the CDR3 is TGTGCCAGCAGGGACATTTCTAGCAATCAGCCCCAGCATTTT.

The chain is built from TRBV14 and TRBJ2-7; 8 bases are shared with TRBD1. The germline V gene has CDR1 SGHDN and CDR2 FVKESK. J lost 2 bases, V lost 1 base, and 13 bases had no gene match. The CDR3 length is 18 residues. CDR3 nucleotides: TGTGCCAGCAGCCAAGGTGGGACAGGCCTTTTAAGGACCTACGAGCAGTACTTC. Its protein is CASSQGGTGLLRTYEQYF. The entire variable domain, with the rest obtained from reference TRBV14 and TRBJ2-7, is as follows: EAGVTQFPSHSVIEKGQTVTLRCDPISGHDNLYWYRRVMGKEIKFLLHFVKESKQDESGMPNNRFLAERTGGTYSTLKVQPAELEDSGVYFCASSQGGTGLLRTYEQYFGPGTRLTVT.

The CDR3 DNA reads TGTGCCAGCAGTCCTAGCTACGAGCAGTACTTC. Its protein product is CASSPSYEQYF. The rearrangement uses TRBV2 and TRBJ2-7; D uncertain. CDR1 and CDR2 from the germline V gene are SNHLY and FYNNEI. This CDR3 has 11 residues. V lost 5 bases, J lost 3 bases, and 5 bases lay in between.

This clonotype is medium-sized within its sample. The chain uses TRBV25-1 and TRBJ1-2, with 7 bases that match TRBD1. The trim removed 5 bases at V and 3 bases at J, leaving 6 bases unmatched. This CDR3 region has 14 residues. The germline V gene encodes CDR1 MGHDK and CDR2 SYGVNS. DNA of the CDR3: TGTGCCAGCAGTAGATCGGACAGGTACTATGGCTACACCTTC. Translated: CASSRSDRYYGYTF.

About this clonotype: A clone one base away is much larger, so this may be a read error. The chain employs TRBV20-1 and TRBJ2-7, with 13 bases that match TRBD2. CDR3 length equals 17 residues. The junction had 12 bases not matched to a gene; V was cut back by 2 bases and J by 5 bases. The germline V gene encodes CDR1 DFQATT and CDR2 SNEGSKA (reference sequence). This CDR3 is CSARRERTSGRTHEQYF. Here the CDR3 DNA reads TGCAGTGCTAGAAGAGAGAGGACTAGCGGGAGAACCCACGAGCAGTACTTC.

The chain carries TRBV15 and TRBJ2-5; TRBD1 matches at 11 bases. Germline CDR1 LNHNV, CDR2 YYDKDF (reference sequence). The CDR3 spans 16 residues. V was clipped by 0 bases and J by 7 bases; unmatched bases: 7. The CDR3 sequence: CATSRDRGQGAGTQYF. In DNA form, the CDR3 reads TGTGCCACCAGCAGAGATAGAGGACAGGGGGCTGGGACCCAGTACTTC.

This chain links TRBV28 with TRBJ2-5, with 8 bases matching TRBD1. V shed 6 bases and J 5 bases; nucleotides not matched to a gene: 8. This CDR3 comprises 14 residues. The germline V gene has CDR1 MDHEN and CDR2 SYDVKM. CDR3 bases: TGTGCCAGCAGCTCCCAGACAGGGGTGGAGACCCAGTACTTC. As protein: CASSSQTGVETQYF. The whole variable domain, remainder taken from reference TRBV28 and TRBJ2-5, is DVKVTQSSRYLVKRTGEKVFLECVQDMDHENMFWYRQDPGLGLRLIYFSYDVKMKEKGDIPEGYSVSREKKERFSLILESASTNQTSMYLCASSSQTGVETQYFGPGTRLLVL.